Presented here are 23 T cell receptor beta chains from one specimen sequenced in a study of cytomegalovirus exposure and HLA in healthy donors. 60 Vbeta and 13 Jbeta primers were used in PCR. Assay used: immunoSEQ multiplex PCR; TCRdb lists only in-frame clones, some missing. The data show more than 100,000 clones, approximately 85% seen once. Input material: PBMCs. The receptor source for this set is a woman aged 50 to 65 in good health and CMV-seropositive.

The chain recombines TRBV7-3 with TRBJ2-1, with a tentative D call TRBD2 (6 bases). V was cut by 5 bases and J by 2 bases, with 13 bases left in between. The CDR3 sequence is 15 residues long. Germline CDR1 SGHTA, CDR2 FQGTGA. The CDR3 bases are TGTGCCAGCAGCCCCTCGACTAGTGCCTACAATGAGCAGTTCTTC. This translates into CASSPSTSAYNEQFF.

V is TRBV20-1 and J is TRBJ2-1; D may be TRBD2 (5 bases). The V gene lost 6 bases and the J gene lost 12 bases, with 15 bases spanning the gap. The CDR3 consists of 11 residues. Germline V lookup: CDR1 DFQATT, CDR2 SNEGSKA (reference sequence). The CDR3 reads CSAERSFGQFF. The DNA for the CDR3 is TGCAGTGCCGAGCGGTCTTTCGGGCAGTTCTTC.

J is TRBJ2-5 and V is TRBV9, with D perhaps TRBD2 (5 bases). The V and J ends lost 3 bases and 5 bases respectively, with 5 bases between them. This CDR3 comprises 11 residues. Per germline, CDR1 SGDLS and CDR2 YYNGEE. CDR3 sequence: CASSGGETQYF. The CDR3, as DNA: TGTGCCAGCAGCGGCGGGGAGACCCAGTACTTC.

The V call is TRBV5-4, the J call TRBJ1-1; no reliable D call. Trimming pared 4 bases from V and 1 base from J, leaving 14 bases between. CDR1 and CDR2 from the germline V gene are SGHNT and YYREEE (reference sequence). The CDR3 spans 15 residues. For the CDR3, the DNA is TGTGCCAGCAGCCACAACCCTACAGAGAACACTGAAGCTTTCTTT. Translation: CASSHNPTENTEAFF.

The rearrangement uses TRBV7-9 and TRBJ1-1, with 7 bases fitting TRBD1. There are 16 residues in the CDR3. Germline CDR1 reads SEHNR; CDR2 reads FQNEAQ (reference sequence). The trim removed 1 base at V and 1 base at J, leaving 6 bases unmatched. Here the CDR3 DNA reads TGTGCCAGCAGCTTAGAGGGTTACAGGGGGAACACTGAAGCTTTCTTT. It codes for CASSLEGYRGNTEAFF. Looking up the rest from reference TRBV7-9 and TRBJ1-1 gives the full variable domain: DTGVSQNPRHKITKRGQNVTFRCDPISEHNRLYWYRQTLGQGPEFLTYFQNEAQLEKSRLLSDRFSAERPKGSFSTLEIQRTEQGDSAMYLCASSLEGYRGNTEAFFGQGTRLTVV.

Points on this clone: At one end the junction does not follow the germline gene, possibly because of a read error. The chain carries TRBV7-9 and TRBJ2-7, with 11 bases matching TRBD2. The CDR3 is made up of 15 amino acids. Germline CDR1 reads SEHNR; CDR2 reads FQNEAQ (reference sequence). As DNA, the CDR3 is TGTTCCAGCAGACCTAGCGGGGGGCTCTCCTACGAGCAGTACTTC. Its protein product is CSSRPSGGLSYEQYF.

This rearrangement joins TRBV18 to TRBJ1-5, with D possibly TRBD1 on 5 matching bases. V lost 2 bases and J 5 bases, leaving 10 bases between the germline ends. Germline V gives CDR1 KGHSH, CDR2 LQKENI. CDR3 length: 14 amino acids. The CDR3 region is CASSPGTGDQPQHF. The DNA for the CDR3 is TGTGCCAGCTCACCAGGAACAGGTGATCAGCCCCAGCATTTT.

The rearrangement joins TRBV6-1 to TRBJ2-7; 15 nucleotides agree with TRBD2. Trimming at V came to 4 bases and at J to 5 bases, leaving 9 bases not matched to a gene. The V gene's germline CDR1 is MNHNS and CDR2 SASEGT. The CDR3 is 17 residues long. The CDR3 reads CASSGAQGLAGGDEQYF. For the CDR3, the DNA is TGTGCCAGCAGTGGGGCCCAGGGACTAGCGGGAGGTGACGAGCAGTACTTC.

This clone was detected only a few times. The CDR3 protein is CASRGLTDTQYF. Here the CDR3 DNA reads TGTGCCAGCAGGGGCCTCACAGATACGCAGTATTTT. The chain recombines TRBV6-6 with TRBJ2-3; D gene ambiguous. Germline CDR1 and CDR2: MNHNY and SVGAGI (reference sequence). The CDR3 loop spans 12 amino acids. The ends were cut back, 6 bases at V and 2 bases at J, with 6 bases in the middle.

A remark on this clone: Other DNA sequences in this sample translate to the same CDR3. This chain connects TRBV2 to TRBJ2-1; 10 bases line up with TRBD2. Trimming took 2 bases from V and 2 from J; bases not matched to a gene: 0. The CDR3 extends over 15 amino acids. Per the germline V gene, CDR1 is SNHLY and CDR2 is FYNNEI. The CDR3 nucleotides are TGTGCCAGCAGTGAACTAGCGGGAGCCTACAATGAGCAGTTCTTC. It is translated as CASSELAGAYNEQFF.

The chain combines TRBV6-5 with TRBJ2-2; D possibly corresponds to TRBD2 (5 bases). The CDR3 extends over 13 amino acids. V dropped 11 bases and J dropped 0 bases, with 10 bases sitting between them. Germline V gene lookup returns CDR1 MNHEY and CDR2 SVGAGI. The CDR3, as DNA: TGTGCCGGAAGCGGCCCGAACACCGGGGAGCTGTTTTTT. The encoded protein is CAGSGPNTGELFF.

The J gene is TRBJ2-2, the V gene TRBV13, with 9 bases matching TRBD2. Germline CDR1 reads PRHDT; CDR2 reads FYEKMQ (reference sequence). This CDR3 has 15 amino acids. The V gene end was trimmed by 5 bases and the J gene end by 6 bases; junction bases not matched to a gene: 7. The CDR3 reads CASSPLQREAGELFF. Here the CDR3 DNA reads TGTGCCAGCAGCCCCCTACAGCGGGAGGCCGGGGAGCTGTTTTTT.

The rearrangement joins TRBV7-2 to TRBJ2-2, with D maybe TRBD1 (6 bases). V gave up 5 bases and J gave up 4 bases, with 20 bases separating them. The CDR3 has 17 residues. Germline values: CDR1 SGHTA, CDR2 FQGNSA. This CDR3 is CASSRWGPGQLTGELFF. For the CDR3, the DNA is TGTGCCAGCAGCCGATGGGGGCCCGGACAGCTCACCGGGGAGCTGTTTTTT.

The chain carries TRBV5-1 and TRBJ2-7; a possible D gene is TRBD1 (6 bases). The CDR3 contains 16 residues. From germline, CDR1 is SGHRS and CDR2 YFSETQ. V dropped 3 bases and J dropped 0 bases, with 16 bases sitting between them. The CDR3, as DNA: TGCGCCAGCAGCTGGACTCTGACAGGACTCTCCTACGAGCAGTACTTC. Protein sequence: CASSWTLTGLSYEQYF.

The rearrangement links TRBV7-9 to TRBJ2-7, with D possibly matching TRBD2 (7 bases). The CDR3 sequence is 13 residues long. Trimming took off 0 bases at V and 6 bases at J, with 9 bases between the two ends. Germline lookup yields CDR1 SEHNR and CDR2 FQNEAQ (reference sequence). The CDR3 reads CASSLAGGGEQYF. CDR3 in DNA: TGTGCCAGCAGCTTAGCGGGAGGGGGCGAGCAGTACTTC. The variable domain in full, with the rest retrieved from reference TRBV7-9 and TRBJ2-7, is DTGVSQNPRHKITKRGQNVTFRCDPISEHNRLYWYRQTLGQGPEFLTYFQNEAQLEKSRLLSDRFSAERPKGSFSTLEIQRTEQGDSAMYLCASSLAGGGEQYFGPGTRLTVT.

The rearrangement uses TRBV12-2 and TRBJ2-4; the D call of TRBD2 is as the table states it, not checked on the DNA. TRBV12-2 is assigned pseudogene status. This CDR3 has 17 residues. The CDR3 coding sequence is TGTGCAAGTCGCTTAGCAGGGGGAGGGCGGTCCAAAAACATTCAGTACTTC. This translates into CASRLAGGGRSKNIQYF.

The rearrangement links TRBV4-2 to TRBJ2-7; D may be TRBD2 (6 bases). V was trimmed by 2 bases and J by 3 bases, leaving 20 bases between them. Germline V gene sequence: CDR1 LGHNA, CDR2 YNFKEQ. This CDR3 region has 17 residues. The DNA of the CDR3 is TGTGCCAGCAGCCAATACGCCAGTGGGACTGGATACTACGAGCAGTACTTC. Translation: CASSQYASGTGYYEQYF.

V and J are TRBV28 and TRBJ1-2; TRBD1 matches at 7 bases. This CDR3 has 14 residues. Trimming removed 10 bases from V and 7 bases from J; junction bases left unmatched: 15. Per germline, CDR1 MDHEN and CDR2 SYDVKM. The CDR3 DNA reads as TGTGCCACCACCACCGGAGACAGGGCGCGTGGCTACACCTTC. Encoded protein: CATTTGDRARGYTF.

This chain uses TRBV9 with TRBJ1-1; 9 bases fit TRBD1. Germline V gene sequence: CDR1 SGDLS, CDR2 YYNGEE. The CDR3 runs to 15 residues. The V and J ends lost 4 bases and 5 bases, in that order; junction bases with no gene match: 9. Here the CDR3 DNA reads TGTGCCAGCAGCCTATGGACAGGGGAAGTAACTGAAGCTTTCTTT. Translated: CASSLWTGEVTEAFF.

Details on this clone: The same CDR3 also results from other DNA sequences found in this sample. This chain connects TRBV7-3 to TRBJ2-2, with D tentatively TRBD2 (7 bases). CDR3 length: 15 amino acids. Germline CDR1 is SGHTA and CDR2 is FQGTGA. V was trimmed by 3 bases and J by 0 bases, leaving 8 bases between them. CDR3 amino acids: CASSFGGPNTGELFF. The CDR3 DNA sequence: TGTGCCAGCAGCTTCGGGGGGCCGAACACCGGGGAGCTGTTTTTT.

The V call is TRBV7-2, the J call TRBJ2-3; no reliable D call. The CDR3 covers 13 residues. V was shortened by 5 bases and J by 0 bases, with 6 bases between the two germline ends. From germline, CDR1 is SGHTA and CDR2 FQGNSA. The CDR3 DNA follows: TGTGCCAGCAGCCTTTATAGCACAGATACGCAGTATTTT. It yields the protein CASSLYSTDTQYF.

V and J are TRBV14 and TRBJ2-1; D is uncertain. Germline CDR1 and CDR2: SGHDN and FVKESK. CDR3 length: 11 amino acids. The V gene lost 2 bases and the J gene lost 7 bases, with 3 bases spanning the gap. In nucleotides, the CDR3 is TGTGCCAGCAGCCAATCTAATGAGCAGTTCTTC. This gives the protein CASSQSNEQFF.

This rearrangement joins TRBV5-8 to TRBJ2-7, with 12 bases that match TRBD2. From germline, CDR1 is SGHTS and CDR2 YDEGEE. The V gene end was trimmed by 4 bases and the J gene end by 1 base; junction bases not matched to a gene: 9. The CDR3 has 17 amino acids. DNA of the CDR3: TGTGCCAGCAGCCGAACGACTAGCGGGAGAGGGTCCTACGAGCAGTACTTC. Translation gives CASSRTTSGRGSYEQYF.